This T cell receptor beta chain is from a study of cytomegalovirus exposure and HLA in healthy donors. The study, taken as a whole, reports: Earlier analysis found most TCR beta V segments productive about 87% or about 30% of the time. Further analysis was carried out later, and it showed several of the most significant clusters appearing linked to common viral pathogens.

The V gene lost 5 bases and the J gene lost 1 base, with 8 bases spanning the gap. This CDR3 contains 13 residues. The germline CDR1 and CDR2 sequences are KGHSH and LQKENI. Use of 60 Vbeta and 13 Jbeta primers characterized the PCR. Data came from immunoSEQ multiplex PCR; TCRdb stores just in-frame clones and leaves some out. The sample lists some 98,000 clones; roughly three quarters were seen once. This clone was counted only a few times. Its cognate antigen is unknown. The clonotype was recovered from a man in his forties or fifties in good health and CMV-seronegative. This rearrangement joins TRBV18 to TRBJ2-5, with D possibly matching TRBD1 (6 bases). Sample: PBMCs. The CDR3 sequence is CASSRGIQETQYF. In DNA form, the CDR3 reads TGTGCCAGCTCAAGGGGGATCCAAGAGACCCAGTACTTC.